This T cell receptor (beta chain) was documented in a study of T cells after yellow fever vaccination. General study findings and limits: Abundant bulk-derived clonotypes could contaminate FACS-sorted repertoires.

This clonotype was seen a few times. Its antigen is currently unknown. Germline CDR1 and CDR2: DFQATT and SNEGSKA (reference sequence). V lost 2 bases, J lost 4 bases, and 3 bases stayed unmatched. This CDR3 comprises 14 residues. TCRdb used MiXCR to reprocess the 5' RACE reads, holding one entry per CDR3 protein. The sample lists 400,000 to 450,000 distinct CDR3 sequences, roughly 20% seen once, with 15% to 20% in the top ten. The J gene is TRBJ2-3, the V gene TRBV20-1; 10 bases are a match to TRBD2. The source is a man between 18 and 29 years old who received the YFV17D yellow fever vaccine. The sample was PBMCs, taken before the yellow fever booster vaccination. The DNA for the CDR3 is TGCAGTGCTAGATTGCTAGCGGGGGCAGATACGCAGTATTTT. Its translation is CSARLLAGADTQYF.